This record concerns one T cell receptor (beta chain) sequence. Antigen unknown. Focal radiation plus CTLA-4 blockade with ipilimumab was administered to patients who had chemo-refractory metastatic non-small-cell lung cancer. These data belong to a study of radiotherapy plus CTLA-4 blockade in lung cancer. On the study more broadly: There were objective responses in 18% of patients, and more than 30% had disease control.

Germline CDR1 is SQVTM and CDR2 is ANQGSEA. CDR3 length: 15 residues. Germline trimming cut 6 bases from V and 6 bases from J; bases unmatched to any gene: 13. Regarding the study as a whole: With interferon-beta, early dynamics of blood T cell clones were reported to best predict response. There was expansion of tumor-derived TCR clones in blood after radiotherapy plus ipilimumab.

Generated by immunoSEQ multiplex PCR, the TCRdb table keeps only in-frame clones and is missing some. Of 95,000 to 150,000 clones detected, approximately 90% appear once; the ten largest clones hold more than 6.5%. The V gene is TRBV29-1, the J gene TRBJ2-1; 8 bases match TRBD2. The sequencing used peripheral blood, collected from a patient treated with radiotherapy plus ipilimumab. The clonotype was recovered from a human donor with non-small cell lung cancer that progressed on radiotherapy plus ipilimumab. Written as DNA, the CDR3 is TGCAGCGTGAGGGCGGGGACTAGGGGACTCAATGAGCAGTTCTTC. Its protein product is CSVRAGTRGLNEQFF.